Below, 3 T cell receptor beta chains from the same sample are listed, as sequenced in a study of shared clonotypes between healthy human individuals. Clones were read by immunoSEQ multiplex PCR, and TCRdb kept only the in-frame ones, dropping some. This table has roughly 380,000 clones, 96% appearing once. The sequenced sample was memory CD8+ T cells sorted from blood. This sample's subset: CD45RO+ cells pooled with CCR7-negative TemRA cells. The receptors stem from a man younger than 40 in good health.

This clone came up once. The identical CDR3 is also encoded by other nucleotide sequences in the sample. The V and J genes are TRBV6-1 and TRBJ2-5, with 12 bases lining up with TRBD2. This CDR3 has 15 residues. V shed 2 bases, J shed 5 bases, and the junction held 3 bases outside the gene matches. CDR1 and CDR2 from the germline V gene are MNHNS and SASEGT. The CDR3 region is CASSELAGGPETQYF. The DNA for the CDR3 is TGTGCCAGCAGTGAACTAGCGGGAGGGCCGGAGACCCAGTACTTC.

The chain has TRBV10-3 and TRBJ1-1; D uncertain. Deletions cut 3 bases from V and 2 bases from J, with 7 bases between. Per the germline V gene, CDR1 is ENHRY and CDR2 is SYGVKD. This CDR3 is built from 13 residues. CDR3 sequence: CAISDQLNTEAFF. In DNA form, the CDR3 reads TGTGCCATCAGTGATCAGCTTAACACTGAAGCTTTCTTT.

V and J are TRBV6-5 and TRBJ2-7; D uncertain. Trimming pared 2 bases from V and 6 bases from J, leaving 8 bases between. The CDR3 spans 12 residues. The germline V gene has CDR1 MNHEY and CDR2 SVGAGI. DNA of the CDR3: TGTGCCAGCAGTTACCCCCCGTCCGAGCAGTACTTC. Residues: CASSYPPSEQYF.